Detailed here is one TCR beta chain. Mismatch with germline at one junction end may stem from a read error. Profiling relied on immunoSEQ multiplex PCR, and the TCRdb table lists in-frame clones only, not all of them. Of under 200,000 clones listed, around 85% are singletons. Germline-derived CDR1 and CDR2 are MNHEY and SVGAGI. The CDR3 is 14 amino acids. This specimen belongs to a study of blood T cell repertoires in COVID-19. Study summary: Specimens from acute and convalescent COVID-19 originated in the United States, Italy and Spain. In each case, the material was cDNA or gDNA derived from T cells, B-cell-depleted T cells, or PBMCs.

The chain combines TRBV6-5 with TRBJ2-1; possible D gene TRBD2, 5 bases. Sequenced input: peripheral blood. The receptor's source is an elderly woman with acute or convalescent COVID-19. CDR3 sequence: CASSDSGLYNEQFF. The CDR3 region has the DNA TGTGCCAGCAGTGACTCAGGACTCTACAATGAGCAGTTCTTC.